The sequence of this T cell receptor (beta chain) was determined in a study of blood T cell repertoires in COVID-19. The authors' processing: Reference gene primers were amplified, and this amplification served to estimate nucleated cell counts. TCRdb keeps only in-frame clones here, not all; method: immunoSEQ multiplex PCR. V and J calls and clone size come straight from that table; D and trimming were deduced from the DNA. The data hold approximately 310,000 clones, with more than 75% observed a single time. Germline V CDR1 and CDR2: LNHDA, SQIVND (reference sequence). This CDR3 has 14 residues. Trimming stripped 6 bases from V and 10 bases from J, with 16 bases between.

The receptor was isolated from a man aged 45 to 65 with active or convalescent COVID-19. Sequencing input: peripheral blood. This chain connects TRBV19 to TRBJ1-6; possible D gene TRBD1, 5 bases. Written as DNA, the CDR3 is TGTGCCAGTAGCCCAGGGACGGGGGGATCACCCCTCCACTTT. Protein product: CASSPGTGGSPLHF.